This TCR beta chain originates from a study of T cells in women clearing cervical HPV infection (dated by TCRdb to 2017 to 2018). Notes on the research overall: The cases were 20 to 30 women with histologically confirmed HPV16-related CIN3 or worse, and 2 of those women had invasive cancers. The 25 controls were women who cleared a single incident HPV16 infection within 12 months without developing precancer or cancer. Cases and controls were matched on age within five years and on year of sample collection. In the parent cohort, about 10,000 women aged 18 or older were enrolled in Guanacaste, Costa Rica, during about 1992 to 1994 and were followed for 6 to 7 years. Cases had a median age of 34 years and controls had a median age of approximately 38, with no significant differences in baseline characteristics. Five blinded duplicates per group were added as quality controls, giving some 60 samples: approximately 50 participants and 10 replicates. Since HLA typing was available for only a few women, HLA type could not be ruled out as a confounder. An exploratory proof-of-principle case-control study, nested within the Guanacaste HPV Natural History Study in Costa Rica, was conducted to compare TCR repertoires across cervical HPV16 outcomes. Among cases, blood sampling occurred a median of 149 days after lesion detection, with an interquartile range of about 80 to 210 days. Case blood was taken at the visit when the lesion was first identified, whereas control blood was taken when infection was no longer detected.

A remark on this clone: Its target antigen remains unknown. The read falls 3 residues short of the CDR3 end, and the missing part is taken from the germline J gene.

Per the germline V gene, MNHNS is the CDR1 and SASEGT is the CDR2. The CDR3 runs 17 residues from the cysteine to the phenylalanine. Part of the CDR3 DNA is given, 42 bases translated from base 1. General conclusions and limits of the study: T-cell numbers per sample were unknown, so richness differences could reflect varying T-cell content rather than repertoire biology. Lower TRBV6-7 relative abundance was observed in cases than in controls (approximately 0.1% versus 0.16%; Bonferroni P = 0.0008). Whether associations preceded infection or resulted from infection could not be shown with the cross-sectional design, and effector/memory subsets and HPV-specific T cells were not isolated. TCR repertoire richness was significantly higher in CIN3+ cases than in controls across sequencing depths, while evenness did not differ. Random forest classifiers that combined richness and V gene abundances separated cases from controls with an estimated AUC of approximately 0.78.

Every participant had a single incident cervical HPV16 infection, and prevalent HPV16 infections were excluded. Cervical HPV DNA was detected by MY09/MY11 PCR, and genotyping was performed by dot-blot hybridization. Under 19 mL of heparinized blood were centrifuged, and the buffy coat was aliquoted, frozen at -30°C, then stored at -80°C. QIAGEN kits were used to extract genomic DNA from buffy coat specimens. Using the immunoSEQ assay, multiplex PCR amplified TCR beta CDR3 regions from an average of around 1,300 ng of genomic DNA per sample. The assay corrected primer bias using a complete synthetic TCR repertoire to establish an amplification baseline. Amplicons were sequenced on the Illumina platform. The source study handled its data this way. Sequences were error-corrected by clustering with frequency ratios and a modified nearest-neighbor algorithm and were then analyzed in the immunoSEQ Analyzer with IMGT gene definitions. TCR richness and evenness were averaged over 20 rarefaction repeats at each rarefaction depth, excluding samples with fewer sequences than the depth. V, D and J gene relative abundances were compared between groups with Wilcoxon rank sum tests, applying FDR correction. For the blinded duplicates, the intraclass correlation was 90% to 97% for TCR richness and averaged around 81% across about 70 gene segments. The clones in this table, taken by TCRdb from immuneACCESS, are in-frame only. Not every clone is retained; where verified, under half of the shortfall comes from an unresolved V gene, and the cause of the rest is unknown. The V and J calls and clone size were taken over from that table, and D and trimming were inferred from the DNA. This sample's records show 40,000 or so clones. The ten largest clones represent roughly 6% of the sample.

Recombination linked TRBV6-1 to TRBJ1-1, with no D gene named confidently. The specimen was blood buffy coat. The sequence was obtained from a woman between 18 and 75 years old with a cervical HPV16 infection that either progressed to CIN3+ or cleared (not recorded which). The covered CDR3 bases are TGTGCCAGCAGTGAATATCCCCCCAGGAGCGGGGAAGAGACA. This yields the protein CASSEYPPRSGEET. In full, the CDR3 is CASSEYPPRSGEETAFF.